This T cell receptor beta chain originates from a study of blood T cell repertoires in COVID-19. Some clones are missing from TCRdb's copy, which holds only in-frame ones; the method was immunoSEQ multiplex PCR. This table holds tens of thousands of clones, over 75% found once. The CDR3 spans 14 residues. Germline-derived CDR1 and CDR2 are SGHTA and FQGNSA. Trimming shortened V by 5 bases and J by 4 bases, and 14 bases separated the two germline ends. Sequencing was done on a sample of peripheral blood. The receptor was isolated from a man in his fifties or sixties with acute or convalescent COVID-19. This sequence joins TRBV7-2 and TRBJ1-2; no clear D. The CDR3 sequence: CASSLTRALYGYTF. The DNA for the CDR3 is TGTGCCAGCAGCCTAACGAGAGCCCTCTATGGCTACACCTTC.